This entry is about one TCR beta chain. V was cut by 3 bases and J by 2 bases, with 12 bases left in between. Germline CDR1 LGHDT, CDR2 YNNKEL (reference sequence). The CDR3 sequence is 15 residues long. The record originates from a study of blood T cell repertoires in COVID-19. In the authors' workflow: Amplification with reference gene primers provided the estimates of nucleated cell counts. Data came from immunoSEQ multiplex PCR; TCRdb stores just in-frame clones and leaves some out. From that table come the V and J calls and clone size; the DNA was used to work out D and trimming. Counted here are about 140,000 clones, about 80% occurring once; the ten biggest clones make up around 8%.

This TCR came from a human donor in a cohort sampled during active COVID-19. This chain joins TRBV3-1 (or the pseudogene TRBV3-2) and TRBJ2-3; tentatively, D is TRBD1 (6 bases). Sequences were obtained from peripheral blood. Written as DNA, the CDR3 is TGTGCCAGCAGCCAGTACAGGGCCTACACAGATACGCAGTATTTT. Its protein is CASSQYRAYTDTQYF.